The text below deals with one T cell receptor (beta chain). Its antigen remains unknown. Each donor's status was that of a healthy bone marrow donor. These data come from a study of cytomegalovirus exposure and HLA in healthy donors. Study-wide points: Equally common other TCR beta chains were less clonally expanded than HLA-associated ones, a later analysis found.

This CDR3 has 15 residues. V dropped 5 bases and J dropped 5 bases, with 17 bases sitting between them. Germline-derived CDR1 and CDR2 are LGHNA and YSLEER. The PCR made use of 60 Vbeta and 13 Jbeta primers. Here immunoSEQ multiplex PCR was the method, and the copy in TCRdb shows in-frame clones only, minus some. Here the sample spans approximately 59,000 clones, around 68% being singletons. The chain recombines TRBV4-3 with TRBJ2-3; D remains unclear. This TCR was sampled from a middle-aged man in good health and CMV-seropositive. Sequencing used PBMCs. CDR3 amino acids: CASSFRAPGEDTQYF. Here the CDR3 DNA reads TGCGCCAGCAGCTTTAGAGCGCCCGGTGAAGATACGCAGTATTTT.